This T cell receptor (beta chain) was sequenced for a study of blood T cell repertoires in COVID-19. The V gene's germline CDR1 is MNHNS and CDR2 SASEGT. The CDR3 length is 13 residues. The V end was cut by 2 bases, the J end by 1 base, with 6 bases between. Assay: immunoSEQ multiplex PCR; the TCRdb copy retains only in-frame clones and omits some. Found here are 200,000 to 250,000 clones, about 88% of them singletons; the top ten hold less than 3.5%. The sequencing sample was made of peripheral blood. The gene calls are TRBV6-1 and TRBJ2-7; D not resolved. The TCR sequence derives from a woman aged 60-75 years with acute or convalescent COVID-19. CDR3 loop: CASSEQLSYEQYF. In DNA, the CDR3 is TGTGCCAGCAGTGAACAACTTTCCTACGAGCAGTACTTC.